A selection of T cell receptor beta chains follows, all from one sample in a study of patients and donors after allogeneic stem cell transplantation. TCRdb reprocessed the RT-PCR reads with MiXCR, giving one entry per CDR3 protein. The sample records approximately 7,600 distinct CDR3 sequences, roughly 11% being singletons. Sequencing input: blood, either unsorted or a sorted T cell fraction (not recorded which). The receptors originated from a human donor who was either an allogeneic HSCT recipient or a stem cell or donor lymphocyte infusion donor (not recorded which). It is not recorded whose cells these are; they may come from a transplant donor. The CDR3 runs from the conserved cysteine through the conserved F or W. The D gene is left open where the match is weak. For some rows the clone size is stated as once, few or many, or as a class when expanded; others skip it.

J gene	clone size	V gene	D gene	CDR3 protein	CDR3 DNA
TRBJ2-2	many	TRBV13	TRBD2	CASSLRSGVSTGELFF	TGTGCCAGCAGCTTGCGTAGCGGGGTATCGACCGGGGAGCTGTTTTTT
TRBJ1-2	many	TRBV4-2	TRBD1	CASSQDRTGGRYGYTF	TGTGCCAGCAGCCAAGATAGGACAGGAGGGCGATATGGCTACACCTTC
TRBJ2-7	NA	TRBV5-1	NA	CASSLEVPGYEQYF	TGCGCCAGCAGCTTGGAAGTTCCGGGTTACGAGCAGTACTTC
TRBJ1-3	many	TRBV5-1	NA	CASSVSPGVGNTIYF	TGCGCCAGCAGCGTCAGCCCAGGGGTTGGAAACACCATATATTTT
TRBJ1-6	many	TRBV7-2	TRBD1	CASTTTGGLYNSPLHF	TGTGCCAGCACCACCACAGGGGGCTTGTATAATTCACCCCTCCACTTT
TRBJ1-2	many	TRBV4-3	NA	CASSQDRGDGYTF	TGCGCCAGCAGCCAAGATCGGGGGGATGGCTACACCTTC
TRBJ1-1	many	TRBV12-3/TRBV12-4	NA	CASSFSTTSEAFF	TGTGCCAGCAGTTTTTCTACGACAAGTGAAGCTTTCTTT
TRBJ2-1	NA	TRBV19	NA	CDNGLGLNSYNEQFF	TGTGACAATGGGCTGGGTCTAAACTCCTACAATGAGCAGTTCTTC
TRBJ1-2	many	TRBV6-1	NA	CASTEVWVYGYTF	TGTGCCAGCACCGAAGTATGGGTATACGGCTACACCTTC
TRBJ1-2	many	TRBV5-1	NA	CASRQTPTATQYGYTF	TGCGCCAGCAGACAGACACCGACAGCGACCCAATATGGCTACACCTTC
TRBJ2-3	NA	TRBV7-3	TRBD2	CASSLLSAGGGTDTQYF	TGTGCCAGCAGCTTATTGTCAGCGGGGGGTGGCACAGATACGCAGTATTTT
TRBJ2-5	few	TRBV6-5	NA	CASSLWSGEEETQYF	TGTGCCAGCAGTCTATGGTCAGGCGAGGAAGAGACCCAGTACTTC
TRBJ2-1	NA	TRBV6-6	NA	CASSRAMDKSSYNEQFF	TGTGCCAGCAGCCGAGCCATGGACAAGAGCTCCTACAATGAGCAGTTCTTC
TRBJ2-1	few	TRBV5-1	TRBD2	CASSPRLAGGSNEQFF	TGCGCCAGCAGCCCGAGACTAGCGGGGGGGAGCAATGAGCAGTTCTTC
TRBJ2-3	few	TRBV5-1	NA	CASSLGAQGVPDTQYF	TGCGCCAGCAGCTTGGGCGCCCAAGGTGTTCCAGATACGCAGTATTTT
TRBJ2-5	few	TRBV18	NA	CASSHIMTANVETQYF	TGTGCCAGCTCACACATCATGACAGCCAATGTGGAGACCCAGTACTTC
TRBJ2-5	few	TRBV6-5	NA	CASSPRGTKQETQYF	TGTGCCAGCAGCCCCCGCGGGACAAAGCAAGAGACCCAGTACTTC
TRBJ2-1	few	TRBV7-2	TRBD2	CASSPYLAGGSNEQFF	TGTGCCAGCAGCCCCTATTTAGCGGGGGGGAGCAATGAGCAGTTCTTC
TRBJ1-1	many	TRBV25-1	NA	CASSHTGRDTEAFF	TGTGCCAGCAGTCATACAGGGCGGGACACTGAAGCTTTCTTT
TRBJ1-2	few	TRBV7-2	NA	CASSPGPYGYTF	TGTGCCAGCAGCCCCGGGCCATATGGCTACACCTTC
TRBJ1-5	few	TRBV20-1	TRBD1	CSARTGGTQPQHF	TGCAGTGCCAGGACAGGGGGAACTCAGCCCCAGCATTTT
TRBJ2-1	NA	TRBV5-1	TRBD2	CASSAFKTSGGYNEQFF	TGCGCCAGCAGCGCCTTCAAGACTAGCGGGGGCTACAATGAGCAGTTCTTC
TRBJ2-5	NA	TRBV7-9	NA	CASSLGWAEETQYF	TGTGCCAGCAGCTTAGGGTGGGCAGAAGAGACCCAGTACTTC
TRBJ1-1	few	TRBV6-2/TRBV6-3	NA	CASTPGLGVRGENTEAFF	TGTGCCAGCACTCCCGGCTTGGGGGTTCGGGGCGAGAACACTGAAGCTTTCTTT
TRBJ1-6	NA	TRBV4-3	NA	CASSQDSPGARVGSYNSPLHF	TGCGCCAGCAGCCAAGATTCACCGGGGGCGCGTGTCGGCTCCTATAATTCACCCCTCCACTTT
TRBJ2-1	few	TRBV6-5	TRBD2	CASSYSTGGPYNEQFF	TGTGCCAGCAGTTACTCGACGGGGGGGCCCTACAATGAGCAGTTCTTC